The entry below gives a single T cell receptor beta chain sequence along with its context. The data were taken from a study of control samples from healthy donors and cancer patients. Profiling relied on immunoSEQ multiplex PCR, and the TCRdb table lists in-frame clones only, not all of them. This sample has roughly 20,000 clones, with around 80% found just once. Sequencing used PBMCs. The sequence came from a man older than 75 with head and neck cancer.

CDR3 coding DNA: TGTGCCAGCAGTGATGGCGGATACTACGAGCAGTACTTC. Translating gives CASSDGGYYEQYF. The gene calls are TRBV2 and TRBJ2-7; D is unresolved. Trimming shortened V by 3 bases and J by 3 bases, and 9 bases separated the two germline ends. CDR1 SNHLY and CDR2 FYNNEI come from the germline V gene. CDR3 length equals 13 residues.